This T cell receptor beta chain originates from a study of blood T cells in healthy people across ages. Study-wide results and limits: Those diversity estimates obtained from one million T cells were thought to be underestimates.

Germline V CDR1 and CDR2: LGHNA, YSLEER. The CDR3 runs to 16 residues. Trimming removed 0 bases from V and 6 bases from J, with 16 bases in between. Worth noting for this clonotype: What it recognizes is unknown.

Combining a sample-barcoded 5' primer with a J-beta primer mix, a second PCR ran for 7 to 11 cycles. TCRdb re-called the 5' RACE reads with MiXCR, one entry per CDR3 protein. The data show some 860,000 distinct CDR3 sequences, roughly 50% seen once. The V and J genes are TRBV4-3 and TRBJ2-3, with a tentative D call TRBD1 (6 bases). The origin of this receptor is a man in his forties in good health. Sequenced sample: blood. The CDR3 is CASSQDTRVRGDTQYF. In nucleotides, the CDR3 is TGCGCCAGCAGCCAAGATACGAGGGTGAGGGGGGATACGCAGTATTTT.